Below are 21 T cell receptor beta chains sequenced from a single sample in a study of shared clonotypes between healthy human individuals. Clones were read by immunoSEQ multiplex PCR, and TCRdb kept only the in-frame ones, dropping some. This sample yields over a million clones, of which approximately 97% are seen a single time; more than 0.9% belongs to the top ten. Sequencing input: naive CD4+ T cells sorted from blood. The subset was: CD45RA+ positively selected. These receptors were collected from a man aged 25 to 45 in good health.

V gene TRBV10-3 combines with J gene TRBJ2-6; D gene ambiguous. CDR3 size: 17 residues. Between the trimmed V and J ends, which lost 0 bases and 1 base, there was a span of 10 bases. Per the germline V gene, CDR1 is ENHRY and CDR2 is SYGVKD. In DNA form, the CDR3 reads TGTGCCATCAGTGAGTCCTCAACACTATCTGGGGCCAACGTCCTGACTTTC. Translated: CAISESSTLSGANVLTF.

The chain combines TRBV4-2 with TRBJ1-2; TRBD1 aligns across 7 bases. CDR1 and CDR2 (germline): LGHNA, YNFKEQ. CDR3 length equals 14 residues. V lost 4 bases and J lost 7; bases outside the gene matches: 9. CDR3 in DNA: TGTGCCAGCAGCCGCAACAGGGGAGTGGGTGGCTACACCTTC. Protein sequence: CASSRNRGVGGYTF.

Notes on this clone: The identical CDR3 is also encoded by other nucleotide sequences in the sample. This chain joins TRBV18 and TRBJ2-5; tentative D call: TRBD1 (7 bases). Germline CDR1 KGHSH, CDR2 LQKENI. Trimming removed 2 bases at V and 5 bases at J, with 9 bases between. There are 13 residues in the CDR3. The CDR3 is CASSPSGGETQYF. CDR3 bases: TGTGCCAGCTCACCATCAGGGGGGGAGACCCAGTACTTC.

CDR3 residues: CASSLKGDAGELFF. For the CDR3, the DNA is TGCGCCAGCAGCTTGAAAGGGGACGCCGGGGAGCTGTTTTTT. V and J are TRBV5-1 and TRBJ2-2; the D gene could be TRBD1 or TRBD2 (5 bases each). Trimming stripped 1 base from V and 6 bases from J, with 10 bases between. Germline V CDR1 and CDR2: SGHRS, YFSETQ. The CDR3 extends over 14 amino acids.

The CDR3 region has the DNA TGTGCCAGCTCACCACTCGCCAGTAGCAATCAGCCCCAGCATTTT. The encoded protein is CASSPLASSNQPQHF. This chain links TRBV18 with TRBJ1-5; D not resolved. Trimming took 1 base from V and 0 from J, leaving 7 bases between them. CDR1 and CDR2 from the germline V gene are KGHSH and LQKENI. The CDR3 spans 15 residues. Complete variable domain (other parts from reference TRBV18 and TRBJ1-5): NAGVMQNPRHLVRRRGQEARLRCSPMKGHSHVYWYRQLPEEGLKFMVYLQKENIIDESGMPKERFSAEFPKEGPSILRIQQVVRGDSAAYFCASSPLASSNQPQHFGDGTRLSIL.

The chain combines TRBV29-1 with TRBJ2-7; D may correspond to TRBD1 or TRBD2 (6 bases each). Per the germline V gene, CDR1 is SQVTM and CDR2 is ANQGSEA. V shed 4 bases and J shed 6 bases, with 13 bases lying between them. The CDR3 is 12 amino acids. CDR3 in amino acids: CSVGWGAREQYF. The DNA of the CDR3 is TGCAGCGTTGGCTGGGGGGCGCGCGAGCAGTACTTC.

The J gene is TRBJ2-3, the V gene TRBV7-3; D is uncertain. The CDR3 extends over 13 amino acids. With 5 bases removed from V and 6 bases from J, the gap between germline ends came to 12 bases. CDR1 is SGHTA, CDR2 FQGTGA, per germline. CDR3 region: CASSQTNLDTQYF. The CDR3 DNA follows: TGTGCCAGCAGCCAAACTAATCTGGATACGCAGTATTTT.

The chain is built from TRBV2 and TRBJ2-3; D is undetermined. The CDR3 sequence is 15 residues long. Per germline, CDR1 SNHLY and CDR2 FYNNEI. V was cut by 3 bases and J by 6 bases, with 16 bases left in between. This chain's CDR3 is CASSDPRRDDDTQYF. CDR3 sequence (DNA): TGTGCCAGCAGTGATCCCAGGCGTGACGATGATACGCAGTATTTT.

This sequence joins TRBV30 and TRBJ2-2; D unclear. Germline CDR1 is GTSNPN and CDR2 is SVGIG (reference sequence). The CDR3 has 18 residues. Trimming left V 4 bases short and J 7 bases short, with 28 bases between. CDR3 nucleotide sequence: TGTGCCTGGATTCCCCCCTCCCTCGTCGGTGGTTCGGTCGGGGAGCTGTTTTTT. As protein: CAWIPPSLVGGSVGELFF. Supplemented by reference TRBV30 and TRBJ2-2, the full variable domain reads SQTIHQWPATLVQPVGSPLSLECTVEGTSNPNLYWYRQAAGRGLQLLFYSVGIGQISSEVPQNLSASRPQDRQFILSSKKLLLSDSGFYLCAWIPPSLVGGSVGELFFGEGSRLTVL.

This chain links TRBV28 with TRBJ2-5; 10 bases map to TRBD1. The germline gives CDR1 MDHEN, CDR2 SYDVKM. The CDR3 covers 15 residues. With V trimmed by 3 bases and J by 5 bases, 6 bases remained unmatched. The CDR3, as DNA: TGTGCCAGCAGTTTGGGACAGGGGTTCCTGGAGACCCAGTACTTC. Its translation: CASSLGQGFLETQYF.

This chain links TRBV27 with TRBJ2-7, with 12 nucleotides matching TRBD2. V gave up 10 bases and J gave up 7 bases; unmatched junction bases: 14. The CDR3 spans 15 residues. Germline lookup yields CDR1 MNHEY and CDR2 SMNVEV (reference sequence). The CDR3: CATEELAGGPGEQYF. In DNA form, the CDR3 reads TGTGCCACCGAGGAGCTAGCGGGAGGGCCGGGTGAGCAGTACTTC.

The chain combines TRBV7-9 with TRBJ1-1; D not resolved. Germline values: CDR1 SEHNR, CDR2 FQNEAQ (reference sequence). The CDR3 has 14 residues. With 1 base removed from V and 0 bases from J, the gap between germline ends came to 6 bases. The CDR3, as DNA: TGTGCCAGCAGCTTAGGCCTGCTGAACACTGAAGCTTTCTTT. It translates to CASSLGLLNTEAFF.

Regarding this clone: At the DNA level, this CDR3 is encoded by other sequences in the same sample as well. The chain is built from TRBV5-6 and TRBJ2-6; no clear D. This CDR3 spans 13 amino acids. The germline V gene has CDR1 SGHDT and CDR2 YYEEEE. Trimming shortened V by 1 base and J by 1 base, and 0 bases separated the two germline ends. The DNA for the CDR3 is TGTGCCAGCAGCTTGTCTGGGGCCAACGTCCTGACTTTC. This gives the protein CASSLSGANVLTF.

The chain recombines TRBV6-1 with TRBJ2-7, with D perhaps given as TRBD1 or TRBD2 (5 bases each). Trimming pared 8 bases from V and 3 bases from J, leaving 20 bases between. This CDR3 comprises 15 residues. Germline V gene lookup returns CDR1 MNHNS and CDR2 SASEGT. CDR3 sequence (DNA): TGTGCCAGCCGAATAGCCGGGACCCTCGGCTACGAGCAGTACTTC. Its protein product is CASRIAGTLGYEQYF.

The genes are TRBV2 and TRBJ1-3, with no clear D. V lost 4 bases to trimming and J lost 0 bases, with 10 bases between them. The germline CDR1 and CDR2 sequences are SNHLY and FYNNEI. The CDR3 contains 15 residues. The CDR3 DNA reads TGTGCCAGCAGTGTGGACGTGAGCTCTGGAAACACCATATATTTT. Residues: CASSVDVSSGNTIYF.

The V call is TRBV5-5, the J call TRBJ2-3; tentative D call: TRBD2 (6 bases). The CDR3 has 16 amino acids. Deletions cut 0 bases from V and 3 bases from J, with 14 bases between. Germline lookup yields CDR1 SGHKS and CDR2 YYEKEE (reference sequence). The CDR3: CASSLASGVGTDTQYF. The DNA for the CDR3 is TGTGCCAGCAGCTTGGCTTCGGGAGTTGGTACAGATACGCAGTATTTT. Supplemented by reference TRBV5-5 and TRBJ2-3, the full variable domain reads DAGVTQSPTHLIKTRGQQVTLRCSPISGHKSVSWYQQVLGQGPQFIFQYYEKEERGRGNFPDRFSARQFPNYSSELNVNALLLGDSALYLCASSLASGVGTDTQYFGPGTRLTVL.

The chain employs TRBV4-1 and TRBJ2-4, with D possibly being TRBD1 (5 bases). V was shortened by 3 bases and J by 3 bases, with 24 bases between the two germline ends. Germline V gene data show CDR1 as MGHRA and CDR2 as YSYEKL. CDR3 length: 19 residues. DNA of the CDR3: TGCGCCAGCAGCCAGACCCCGATGACAGTTTTAATCGGCAAAAACATTCAGTACTTC. This codes for CASSQTPMTVLIGKNIQYF.

V and J are TRBV14 and TRBJ2-1, with D perhaps TRBD2 (6 bases). The V end was cut by 0 bases, the J end by 0 bases, with 15 bases between. Germline CDR1 and CDR2: SGHDN and FVKESK. The CDR3 has 18 residues. CDR3 sequence: CASSQDTLAFGSYNEQFF. Written as DNA, the CDR3 is TGTGCCAGCAGCCAAGACACCCTAGCGTTCGGCTCCTACAATGAGCAGTTCTTC.

The V gene is TRBV5-1, the J gene TRBJ2-5; D remains unclear. Between the trimmed V and J ends, which lost 4 bases and 2 bases, there was a span of 6 bases. The CDR3 loop spans 12 amino acids. Germline CDR1 reads SGHRS; CDR2 reads YFSETQ. CDR3 residues: CASSQNQETQYF. The CDR3 bases are TGCGCCAGCAGCCAGAATCAAGAGACCCAGTACTTC.

The rearrangement joins TRBV27 to TRBJ2-5, with a weak D call TRBD1 (5 bases). Germline lookup yields CDR1 MNHEY and CDR2 SMNVEV (reference sequence). CDR3 length: 15 residues. Deletions cut 4 bases from V and 2 bases from J, with 14 bases between. The CDR3 region is CASSSRMGRQETQYF. The CDR3 coding sequence is TGTGCCAGCAGTTCTCGGATGGGGCGGCAAGAGACCCAGTACTTC.

V is TRBV7-3 and J is TRBJ2-5; TRBD1 is a possible D gene (6 bases). This CDR3 region has 16 residues. Germline V lookup: CDR1 SGHTA, CDR2 FQGTGA. Trimming pared 3 bases from V and 5 bases from J, leaving 19 bases between. The CDR3 is CASSFQGTTFRETQYF. Written as DNA, the CDR3 is TGTGCCAGCAGCTTCCAGGGGACCACTTTTCGGGAGACCCAGTACTTC.